A single sample is the source of the 20 T cell receptor beta chains below, sequenced in a study of cytomegalovirus exposure and HLA in healthy donors. The PCR used 60 Vbeta and 13 Jbeta primers. Here immunoSEQ multiplex PCR was the method, and the copy in TCRdb shows in-frame clones only, minus some. The sample holds over 150,000 clones, 77% seen once. Sequencing was performed on PBMCs. The source is a male donor in good health and CMV-seropositive.

The chain has TRBV7-8 and TRBJ2-7, with 11 bases identical to TRBD1. The CDR3 is made up of 14 amino acids. The germline V gene has CDR1 SGHVS and CDR2 FQNEAQ. Losses at the gene ends were 4 bases for V and 5 bases for J; bases not matched to a gene: 4. Here the CDR3 reads CASSYWTGGDEQYF. CDR3 bases: TGTGCCAGCAGCTATTGGACAGGGGGCGACGAGCAGTACTTC.

This rearrangement joins TRBV30 to TRBJ2-2, with a weak D call TRBD1 (5 bases). The V end was cut by 0 bases, the J end by 4 bases, with 6 bases between. Germline V gene sequence: CDR1 GTSNPN, CDR2 SVGIG (reference sequence). The CDR3 has 13 residues. The CDR3 region has the DNA TGTGCCTGGAGTGTAGGGGTCACCGGGGAGCTGTTTTTT. This translates into CAWSVGVTGELFF.

This chain connects TRBV27 to TRBJ2-1; D is possibly TRBD1 (5 bases). Trimming shortened V by 5 bases and J by 0 bases, and 17 bases separated the two germline ends. The CDR3 extends over 17 amino acids. Germline CDR1 reads MNHEY; CDR2 reads SMNVEV (reference sequence). CDR3 DNA: TGTGCCAGCAGTGACCACAGGCTTGCGAGCTCCTACAATGAGCAGTTCTTC. The encoded protein is CASSDHRLASSYNEQFF.

This sequence joins TRBV25-1 and TRBJ2-5; TRBD1 is a possible D gene (5 bases). Gene TRBJ2-7 matches the end of the DNA better, so the J call may be wrong. Germline lookup yields CDR1 MGHDK and CDR2 SYGVNS. The CDR3 length is 15 residues. CDR3 sequence reads: CASSESTGDPYEQYF. The CDR3, as DNA: TGTGCCAGCAGTGAATCAACAGGCGACCCCTACGAGCAGTACTTC.

The V gene is TRBV5-1, the J gene TRBJ2-7; 7 bases agree with TRBD1. The CDR3 runs to 14 residues. The V segment lost 2 bases and the J segment 6 bases; nucleotides outside the gene matches: 8. Per germline, CDR1 SGHRS and CDR2 YFSETQ. The CDR3 DNA sequence: TGCGCCAGCAGCTTTCAGGGGACAGTTCGCGAGCAGTACTTC. Encoded protein: CASSFQGTVREQYF.

The genes are TRBV2 and TRBJ1-2; TRBD1 is a possible D gene (6 bases). This CDR3 has 13 amino acids. Trimming shortened V by 8 bases and J by 2 bases, and 12 bases separated the two germline ends. Germline V CDR1 and CDR2: SNHLY, FYNNEI. CDR3 DNA: TGTGCCAGCCGGGACACAAAGAACTATGGCTACACCTTC. Its translation is CASRDTKNYGYTF.

Written as DNA, the CDR3 is TGTGCCAGCAGACACACAGCGGGGGCGGTTGCAGATACGCAGTATTTT. Protein product: CASRHTAGAVADTQYF. The J gene is TRBJ2-3, the V gene TRBV2; 8 nucleotides match TRBD2. The CDR3 contains 16 residues. The junction had 12 bases not matched to a gene; V was cut back by 6 bases and J by 4 bases. Germline V CDR1 and CDR2: SNHLY, FYNNEI.

The table lists this clone with a count of one. The chain joins TRBV6-6 to TRBJ1-5, with 7 bases that match TRBD1. Per the germline V gene, CDR1 is MNHNY and CDR2 is SVGAGI (reference sequence). J gave up 3 bases and V 1 base, and 3 bases lay outside the gene matches. The CDR3 is 15 residues long. CDR3 bases: TGTGCCAGCAGTTACTTGGGACAGATCAATCAGCCCCAGCATTTT. Amino acids: CASSYLGQINQPQHF.

V usage is TRBV11-3 and J usage is TRBJ2-1, with a weak D call TRBD1 (6 bases). Germline loops: CDR1 SGHNT, CDR2 YENEEA. Between the trimmed V and J ends, which lost 0 bases and 4 bases, there was a span of 7 bases. This CDR3 comprises 14 residues. CDR3 protein: CASSLEGGYNEQFF. As DNA, the CDR3 is TGTGCCAGCAGCTTAGAAGGGGGTTACAATGAGCAGTTCTTC.

The chain has TRBV2 and TRBJ1-1; tentative D call: TRBD1 (6 bases). Germline values: CDR1 SNHLY, CDR2 FYNNEI. The CDR3 has 12 amino acids. Trimming cost V 6 bases and J 4 bases, with 9 bases left between them. The DNA of the CDR3 is TGTGCCAGCAGCCCAGGGGTCACTGAAGCTTTCTTT. It specifies CASSPGVTEAFF.

J is TRBJ2-3 and V is TRBV5-1, with 13 positions matching TRBD2. Germline V lookup: CDR1 SGHRS, CDR2 YFSETQ. The CDR3 extends over 17 amino acids. J gave up 4 bases and V 4 bases, and 9 bases lay outside the gene matches. The CDR3 nucleotides read TGCGCCAGCAGCGAGGGACTAGCGGGGTTTGGGGCAGATACGCAGTATTTT. Translation gives CASSEGLAGFGADTQYF.

J is TRBJ2-1 and V is TRBV2; D perhaps matches TRBD1 (5 bases). V shed 2 bases and J shed 2 bases, with 10 bases lying between them. The CDR3 sequence is 15 residues long. Germline values: CDR1 SNHLY, CDR2 FYNNEI. The CDR3 DNA follows: TGTGCCAGCAGTGAACGACAGCTCCCCTACAATGAGCAGTTCTTC. Translated: CASSERQLPYNEQFF.

This clone has only a few counts. This chain uses TRBV7-8 with TRBJ2-2; 9 bases fit TRBD1. The CDR3 spans 15 residues. J gave up 3 bases and V 5 bases, and 4 bases lay outside the gene matches. Germline V gene data show CDR1 as SGHVS and CDR2 as FQNEAQ. The DNA for the CDR3 is TGTGCCAGCAGCCCACGACAGGGGGACACCGGGGAGCTGTTTTTT. This translates into CASSPRQGDTGELFF.

Turning to this clone: Other DNA sequences in the sample encode the same CDR3. The V and J genes are TRBV6-1 and TRBJ2-7; weak D call: TRBD1 (6 bases). V lost 5 bases and J lost 4, with 6 bases in between. Germline CDR1 is MNHNS and CDR2 is SASEGT. The CDR3 sequence is 11 residues long. In DNA form, the CDR3 reads TGTGCCAGCAGTACAGGGTACGAGCAGTACTTC. Amino acid sequence: CASSTGYEQYF.

This clone was counted once. V usage is TRBV5-1 and J usage is TRBJ2-7; 7 bases are a match to TRBD1. V lost 6 bases and J lost 5; bases outside the gene matches: 8. This CDR3 is 13 amino acids long. From germline, CDR1 is SGHRS and CDR2 YFSETQ. CDR3 nucleotides: TGCGCCAGCACCTCTAGACAGGGCAACGAGCAGTACTTC. Translating gives CASTSRQGNEQYF.

The chain uses TRBV7-9 and TRBJ1-5; perhaps TRBD1 as D (6 bases). CDR3 length equals 13 residues. In germline, CDR1 is SEHNR, CDR2 FQNEAQ (reference sequence). The V and J ends lost 5 bases and 6 bases respectively, with 11 bases between them. CDR3: CASSVTQGQPQHF. Written as DNA, the CDR3 is TGTGCCAGCAGCGTTACACAGGGTCAGCCCCAGCATTTT.

This chain links TRBV4-2 with TRBJ2-3; D ambiguous. The germline V gene has CDR1 LGHNA and CDR2 YNFKEQ. Trimming pared 1 base from V and 0 bases from J, leaving 8 bases between. The CDR3 is 15 residues long. The chain's CDR3 is CASSQGHTSTDTQYF. As DNA, the CDR3 is TGTGCCAGCAGCCAAGGACATACTAGCACAGATACGCAGTATTTT.

As concerns this clone: Other DNA sequences of this sample code for an identical CDR3. The V and J genes are TRBV15 and TRBJ1-2; D is perhaps TRBD1 (5 bases). CDR3 length: 15 amino acids. V lost 0 bases and J lost 4, with 12 bases in between. CDR1 is LNHNV and CDR2 is YYDKDF in the germline V gene (reference sequence). DNA of the CDR3: TGTGCCACCAGCAGAGACCGAGACAGCTTCTATGGCTACACCTTC. This translates into CATSRDRDSFYGYTF.

The V call is TRBV9, the J call TRBJ2-7; the match to TRBD2 covers 11 bases. The germline gives CDR1 SGDLS, CDR2 YYNGEE. Losses at the gene ends were 4 bases for V and 5 bases for J; bases not matched to a gene: 11. The CDR3 extends over 16 amino acids. CDR3 in DNA: TGTGCCAGCAGCTCATTCGAGGGGGGACTAGCGGACGAGCAGTACTTC. It codes for CASSSFEGGLADEQYF.

The chain recombines TRBV9 with TRBJ2-7, with 7 positions matching TRBD1. The CDR3 contains 15 residues. In germline, CDR1 is SGDLS, CDR2 YYNGEE. The ends lost 3 bases at V and 6 bases at J; junction bases unmatched: 12. In DNA form, the CDR3 reads TGTGCCAGCAGCGCGGAACCGGGACAGTCGGCCGAGCAGTACTTC. This codes for CASSAEPGQSAEQYF.